Sequencing of this T cell receptor beta chain was carried out in a study of PD-1 blockade in classical Hodgkin lymphoma. The V and J ends lost 5 bases and 1 base respectively, with 12 bases between them. In germline, CDR1 is MNHNY, CDR2 SVGAGI (reference sequence). The CDR3 spans 15 residues. Method: immunoSEQ multiplex PCR; TCRdb's copy keeps in-frame clones and lacks some. The sample gives tens of thousands of clones, roughly 75% of which show up once; 15% to 20% is in the top ten. Autologous stem cell transplantation was followed by relapse in every patient, and brentuximab vedotin exposure varied. This clone has only one observation.

The material sequenced was peripheral blood mononuclear cells (PBMCs), taken before the second cycle of nivolumab. The receptor was derived from a human donor with classical Hodgkin lymphoma. The V call is TRBV6-6, the J call TRBJ2-1, with TRBD1 as a possible D gene (7 bases). As DNA, the CDR3 is TGTGCCAGCAGTCCACAGGGGAGGTCCTACAATGAGCAGTTCTTC. As protein: CASSPQGRSYNEQFF.